The source of this TCR beta chain is a study of Ad26.COV2.S vaccination and SARS-CoV-2 variants. Turning to the study itself: Each vaccinee took Ad26.COV2.S intramuscularly, once or twice 56 days apart.

This sample's treatment: around 19 received Ad26.COV2.S at low or high dose, single or two shots; about five received placebo; per-sample allocation not given. Following the first vaccine or placebo injection, samples were taken on day 63. The CDR3 covers 16 residues. Germline V gene data show CDR1 as SNHLY and CDR2 as FYNNEI. Trimming took 8 bases from V and 4 from J, leaving 23 bases between them. Sequencing used immunoSEQ multiplex PCR; TCRdb keeps in-frame clones, though not all of them. The data hold about 410,000 clones, with 80% to 90% observed a single time. The input for sequencing was peripheral blood, taken in a trial of Ad26.COV2.S vaccine versus placebo. This sequence originates from a person between 18 and 65 years old who received the Ad26.COV2.S COVID-19 vaccine or a placebo. The chain links TRBV2 to TRBJ1-2; unclear D gene. CDR3 nucleotides: TGTGCCAGCTCGGGAGTTAGAAGGACGCCTTCCTATGGCTACACCTTC. Residues: CASSGVRRTPSYGYTF.